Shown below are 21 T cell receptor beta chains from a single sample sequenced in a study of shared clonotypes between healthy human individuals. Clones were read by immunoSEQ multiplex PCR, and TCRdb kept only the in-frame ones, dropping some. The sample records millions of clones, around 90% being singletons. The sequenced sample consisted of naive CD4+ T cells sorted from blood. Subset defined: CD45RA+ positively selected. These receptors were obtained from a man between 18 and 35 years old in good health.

Here the CDR3 DNA reads TGTGCCAGCCAGACGAGTCGGGACACTGAAGCTTTCTTT. This codes for CASQTSRDTEAFF. This rearrangement joins TRBV6-5 to TRBJ1-1; D remains ambiguous. The CDR3 is made up of 13 amino acids. Germline CDR1 and CDR2: MNHEY and SVGAGI. Trimming left V 8 bases short and J 3 bases short, with 13 bases between.

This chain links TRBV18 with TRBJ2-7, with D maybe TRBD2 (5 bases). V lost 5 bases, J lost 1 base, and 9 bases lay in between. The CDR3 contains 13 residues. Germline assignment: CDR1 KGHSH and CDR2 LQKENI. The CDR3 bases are TGTGCCAGCTCAGTCACTAGTTCCTACGAGCAGTACTTC. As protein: CASSVTSSYEQYF.

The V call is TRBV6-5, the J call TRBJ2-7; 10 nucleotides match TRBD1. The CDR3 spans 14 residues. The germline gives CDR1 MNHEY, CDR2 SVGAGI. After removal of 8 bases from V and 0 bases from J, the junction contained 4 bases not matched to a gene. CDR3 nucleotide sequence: TGTGCCAGCCGGGACAGGGGCAACTCCTACGAGCAGTACTTC. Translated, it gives CASRDRGNSYEQYF.

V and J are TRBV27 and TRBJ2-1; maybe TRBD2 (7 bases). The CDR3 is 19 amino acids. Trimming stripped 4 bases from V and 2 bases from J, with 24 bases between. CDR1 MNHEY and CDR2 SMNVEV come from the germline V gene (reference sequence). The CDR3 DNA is TGTGCCAGCAGTTCCCCCCCAAGGGGGAGGGCGATAACCTACAATGAGCAGTTCTTC. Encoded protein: CASSSPPRGRAITYNEQFF.

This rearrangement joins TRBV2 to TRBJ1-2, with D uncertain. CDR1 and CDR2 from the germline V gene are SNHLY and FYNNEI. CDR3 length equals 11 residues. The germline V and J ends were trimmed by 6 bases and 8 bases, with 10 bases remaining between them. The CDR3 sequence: CASSLELGYTF. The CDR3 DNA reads TGTGCCAGCAGCCTCGAGCTGGGCTACACCTTC.

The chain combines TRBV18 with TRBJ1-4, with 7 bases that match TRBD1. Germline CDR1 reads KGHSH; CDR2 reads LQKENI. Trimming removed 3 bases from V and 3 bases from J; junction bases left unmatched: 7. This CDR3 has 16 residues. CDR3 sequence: CASSPLNRGPNEKLFF. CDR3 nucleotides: TGTGCCAGCTCACCGCTCAACAGGGGACCTAATGAAAAACTGTTTTTT.

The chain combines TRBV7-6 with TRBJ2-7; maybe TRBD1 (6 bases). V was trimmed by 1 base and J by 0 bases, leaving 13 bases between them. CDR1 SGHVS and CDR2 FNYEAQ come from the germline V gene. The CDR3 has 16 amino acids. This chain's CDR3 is CASSLVPTGSSYEQYF. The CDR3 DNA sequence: TGTGCCAGCAGCTTAGTCCCCACAGGGAGCTCCTACGAGCAGTACTTC.

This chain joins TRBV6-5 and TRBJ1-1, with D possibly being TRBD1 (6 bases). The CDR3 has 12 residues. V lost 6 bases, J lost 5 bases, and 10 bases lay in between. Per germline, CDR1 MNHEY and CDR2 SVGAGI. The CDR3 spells CASRSGETEAFF. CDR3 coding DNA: TGTGCCAGCAGGTCAGGGGAAACTGAAGCTTTCTTT.

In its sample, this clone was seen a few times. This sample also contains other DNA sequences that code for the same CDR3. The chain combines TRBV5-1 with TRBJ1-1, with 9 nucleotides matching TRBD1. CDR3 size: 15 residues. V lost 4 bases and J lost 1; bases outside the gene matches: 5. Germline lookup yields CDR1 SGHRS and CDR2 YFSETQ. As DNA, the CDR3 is TGCGCCAGCAGCCCCCCGGGACAGGGGAACACTGAAGCTTTCTTT. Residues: CASSPPGQGNTEAFF.

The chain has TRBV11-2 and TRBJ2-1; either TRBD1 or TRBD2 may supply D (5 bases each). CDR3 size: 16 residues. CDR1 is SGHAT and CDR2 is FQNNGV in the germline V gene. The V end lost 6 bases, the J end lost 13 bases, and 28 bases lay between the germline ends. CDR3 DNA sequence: TGTGCCAGCAGTTCCCGACTTCCGAATTCCGGGACCTTCCAGTTCTTC. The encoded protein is CASSSRLPNSGTFQFF.

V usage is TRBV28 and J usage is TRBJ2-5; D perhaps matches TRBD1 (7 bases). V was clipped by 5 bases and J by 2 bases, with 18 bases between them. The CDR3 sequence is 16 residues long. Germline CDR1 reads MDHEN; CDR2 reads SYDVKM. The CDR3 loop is CASSQTGVGSQETQYF. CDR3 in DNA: TGTGCCAGCAGTCAAACAGGGGTCGGGAGTCAAGAGACCCAGTACTTC.

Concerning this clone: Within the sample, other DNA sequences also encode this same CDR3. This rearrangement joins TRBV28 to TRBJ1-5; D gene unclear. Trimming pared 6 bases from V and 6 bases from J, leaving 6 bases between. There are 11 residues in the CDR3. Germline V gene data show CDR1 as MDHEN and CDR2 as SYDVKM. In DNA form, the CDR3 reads TGTGCCAGCAGCTTCGGTCAGCCCCAGCATTTT. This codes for CASSFGQPQHF.

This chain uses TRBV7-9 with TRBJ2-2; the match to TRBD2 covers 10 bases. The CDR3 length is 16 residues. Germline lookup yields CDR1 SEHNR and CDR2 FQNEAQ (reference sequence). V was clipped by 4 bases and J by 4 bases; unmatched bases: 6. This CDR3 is CASSSPSGRVTGELFF. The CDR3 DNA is TGTGCCAGCAGCTCCCCAAGCGGGAGGGTCACCGGGGAGCTGTTTTTT.

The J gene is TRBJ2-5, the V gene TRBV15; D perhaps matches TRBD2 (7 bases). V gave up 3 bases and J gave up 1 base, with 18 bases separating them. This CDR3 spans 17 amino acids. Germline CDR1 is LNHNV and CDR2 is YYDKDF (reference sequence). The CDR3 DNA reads TGTGCCACCAGCAGTGGGTTCGAGGGGGGGCCCCAAGAGACCCAGTACTTC. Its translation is CATSSGFEGGPQETQYF.

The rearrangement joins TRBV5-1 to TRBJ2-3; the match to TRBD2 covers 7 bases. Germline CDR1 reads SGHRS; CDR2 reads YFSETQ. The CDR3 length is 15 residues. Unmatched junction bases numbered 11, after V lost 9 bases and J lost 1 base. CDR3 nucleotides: TGCGCCACCTCCCCTCCAAGCGGGGGCACAGATACGCAGTATTTT. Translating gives CATSPPSGGTDTQYF. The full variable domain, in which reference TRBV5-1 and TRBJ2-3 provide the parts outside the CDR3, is KAGVTQTPRYLIKTRGQQVTLSCSPISGHRSVSWYQQTPGQGLQFLFEYFSETQRNKGNFPGRFSGRQFSNSRSEMNVSTLELGDSALYLCATSPPSGGTDTQYFGPGTRLTVL.

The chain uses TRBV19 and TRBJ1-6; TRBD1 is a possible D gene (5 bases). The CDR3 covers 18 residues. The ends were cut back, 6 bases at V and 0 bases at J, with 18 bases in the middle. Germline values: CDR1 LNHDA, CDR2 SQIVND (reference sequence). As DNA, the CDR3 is TGTGCCAGTAGCAGCGGACTGCGGGGCGGCTCCTATAATTCACCCCTCCACTTT. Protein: CASSSGLRGGSYNSPLHF.

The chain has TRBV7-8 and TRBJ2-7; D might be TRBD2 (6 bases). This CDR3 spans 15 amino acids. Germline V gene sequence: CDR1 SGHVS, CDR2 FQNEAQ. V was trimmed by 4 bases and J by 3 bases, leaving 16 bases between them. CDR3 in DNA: TGTGCCAGCAGCTCCCTTAGCGGAAACAGCTACGAGCAGTACTTC. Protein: CASSSLSGNSYEQYF. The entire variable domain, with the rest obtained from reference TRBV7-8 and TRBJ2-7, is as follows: GAGVSQSPRYKVAKRGQDVALRCDPISGHVSLFWYQQALGQGPEFLTYFQNEAQLDKSGLPSDRFFAERPEGSVSTLKIQRTQQEDSAVYLCASSSLSGNSYEQYFGPGTRLTVT.

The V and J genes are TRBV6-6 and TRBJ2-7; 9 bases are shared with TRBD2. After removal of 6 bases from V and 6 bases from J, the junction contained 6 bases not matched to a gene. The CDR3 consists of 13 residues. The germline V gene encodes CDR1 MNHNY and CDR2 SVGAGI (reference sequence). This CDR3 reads CASSQTSGSEQYF. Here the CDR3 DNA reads TGTGCCAGCAGCCAGACTAGCGGAAGCGAGCAGTACTTC.

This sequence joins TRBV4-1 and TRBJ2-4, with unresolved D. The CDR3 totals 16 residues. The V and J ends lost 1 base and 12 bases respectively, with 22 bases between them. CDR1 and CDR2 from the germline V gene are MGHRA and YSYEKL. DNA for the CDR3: TGCGCCAGCAGCCAAGTTCCCCCGACCGGGTTGGTTACTCAGTACTTC. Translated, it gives CASSQVPPTGLVTQYF.

In DNA form, the CDR3 reads TGTGCCAGCAGCTTAGGGAGGGACAGTGAAAAACTGTTTTTT. It encodes CASSLGRDSEKLFF. The chain carries TRBV11-2 and TRBJ1-4; the match to TRBD1 covers 7 bases. V lost 1 base and J lost 7; bases outside the gene matches: 3. Germline lookup yields CDR1 SGHAT and CDR2 FQNNGV. This CDR3 region has 14 residues.

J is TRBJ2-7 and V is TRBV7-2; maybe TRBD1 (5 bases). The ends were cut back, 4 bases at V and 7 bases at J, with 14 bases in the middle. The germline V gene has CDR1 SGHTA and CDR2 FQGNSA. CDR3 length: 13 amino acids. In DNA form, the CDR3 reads TGTGCCAGCAGCTCCCAGGGAATAAGAGAGCAGTACTTC. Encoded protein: CASSSQGIREQYF. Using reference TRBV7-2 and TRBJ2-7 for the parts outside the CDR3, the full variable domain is GAGVSQSPSNKVTEKGKDVELRCDPISGHTALYWYRQSLGQGLEFLIYFQGNSAPDKSGLPSDRFSAERTGGSVSTLTIQRTQQEDSAVYLCASSSQGIREQYFGPGTRLTVT.